Below, one T cell receptor beta chain is given with its context. Antigen specificity is unknown. Profiling relied on immunoSEQ multiplex PCR, and the TCRdb table lists in-frame clones only, not all of them. The sample records 11,000 to 15,000 clones, 80% to 90% being singletons. Germline CDR1 and CDR2: SGHAT and FQNNGV. Trimming took off 2 bases at V and 4 bases at J, with 21 bases between the two ends. This CDR3 region has 17 residues. The data are from a study of PD-1 blockade in mismatch repair-deficient tumors. Study-level results: After pembrolizumab, tumor-resident clones rose rapidly, then generally contracted before radiologic responses.

The TCR-sequenced patients were a few responders to pembrolizumab. The TCR originated in an adult with mismatch repair-deficient cancer. The sequencing used PBMCs, collected 14 weeks after starting pembrolizumab. The chain combines TRBV11-2 with TRBJ2-7; a weak D match, TRBD2 (7 bases). The CDR3 coding sequence is TGTGCCAGCAGCTTACTCAAAGCGGGACACGACTATTACGAGCAGTACTTC. As protein: CASSLLKAGHDYYEQYF. The full variable domain, rest sourced from reference TRBV11-2 and TRBJ2-7, is EAGVAQSPRYKIIEKRQSVAFWCNPISGHATLYWYQQILGQGPKLLIQFQNNGVVDDSQLPKDRFSAERLKGVDSTLKIQPAKLEDSAVYLCASSLLKAGHDYYEQYFGPGTRLTVT.